This T cell receptor (beta chain) was documented in a study of T cells after yellow fever vaccination. Study conclusions and caveats: Post-booster repertoires again held most primary-vaccination clones (approximately 96% CD4, 85% to 90% CD8).

There are a few counts of this clonotype. What it recognizes is unknown. In making TCR cDNA, 5'RACE template switching added a universal primer site and UMIs to it. TCRdb reprocessed the 5' RACE reads via MiXCR and lists one record per CDR3 protein. The sample holds over 300,000 distinct CDR3 sequences, around 7% seen once. CDR1 is MNHEY, CDR2 SMNVEV, per germline (reference sequence). CDR3 length: 13 residues. Trimming left V 3 bases short and J 6 bases short, with 8 bases between. The sample in question was PBMCs, obtained more than 35 days after the first yellow fever vaccination. The sequence derives from a man aged 18 to 29 who received the YFV17D yellow fever vaccine. The chain couples TRBV27 to TRBJ1-4; D gene ambiguous. CDR3 loop: CASSFERDEKLFF. CDR3 in DNA: TGTGCCAGCAGTTTCGAGAGGGATGAAAAACTGTTTTTT.